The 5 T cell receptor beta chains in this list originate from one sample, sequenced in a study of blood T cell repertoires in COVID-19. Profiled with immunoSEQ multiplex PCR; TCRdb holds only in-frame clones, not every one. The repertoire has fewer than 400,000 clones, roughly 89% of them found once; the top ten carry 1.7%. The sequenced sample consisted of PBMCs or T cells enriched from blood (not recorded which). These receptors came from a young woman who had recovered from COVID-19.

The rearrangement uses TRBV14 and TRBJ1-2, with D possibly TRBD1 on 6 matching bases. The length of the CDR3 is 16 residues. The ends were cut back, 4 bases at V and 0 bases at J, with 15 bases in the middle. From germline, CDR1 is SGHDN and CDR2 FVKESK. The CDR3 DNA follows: TGTGCCAGCAGCCGCCAGACAGGAGGCCCTAACTATGGCTACACCTTC. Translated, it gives CASSRQTGGPNYGYTF.

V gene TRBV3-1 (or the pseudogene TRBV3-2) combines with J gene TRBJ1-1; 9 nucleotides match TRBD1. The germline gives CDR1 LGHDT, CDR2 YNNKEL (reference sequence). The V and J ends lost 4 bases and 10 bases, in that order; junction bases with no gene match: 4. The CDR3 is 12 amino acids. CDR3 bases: TGTGCCAGCAGCCCCGGGACAGGGAGAGCTTTCTTT. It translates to CASSPGTGRAFF.

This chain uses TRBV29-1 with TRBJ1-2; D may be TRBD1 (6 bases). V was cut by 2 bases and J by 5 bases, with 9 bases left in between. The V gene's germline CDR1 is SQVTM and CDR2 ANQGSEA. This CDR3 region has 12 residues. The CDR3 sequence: CSVERTEYGYTF. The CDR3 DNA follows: TGCAGCGTTGAAAGGACAGAGTATGGCTACACCTTC.

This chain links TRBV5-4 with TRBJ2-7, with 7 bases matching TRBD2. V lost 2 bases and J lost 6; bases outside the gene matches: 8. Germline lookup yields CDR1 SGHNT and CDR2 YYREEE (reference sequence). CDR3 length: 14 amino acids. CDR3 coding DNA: TGTGCCAGCAGCTTAGTAGGGAGGGCGGCCGAGCAGTACTTC. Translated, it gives CASSLVGRAAEQYF.

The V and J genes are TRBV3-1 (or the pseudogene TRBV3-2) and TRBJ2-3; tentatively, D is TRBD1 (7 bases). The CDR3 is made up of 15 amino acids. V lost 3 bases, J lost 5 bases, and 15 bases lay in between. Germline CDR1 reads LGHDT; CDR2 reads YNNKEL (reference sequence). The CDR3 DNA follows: TGTGCCAGCAGCCAGGCCCTCAGGGGGGTAGATACGCAGTATTTT. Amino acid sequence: CASSQALRGVDTQYF.